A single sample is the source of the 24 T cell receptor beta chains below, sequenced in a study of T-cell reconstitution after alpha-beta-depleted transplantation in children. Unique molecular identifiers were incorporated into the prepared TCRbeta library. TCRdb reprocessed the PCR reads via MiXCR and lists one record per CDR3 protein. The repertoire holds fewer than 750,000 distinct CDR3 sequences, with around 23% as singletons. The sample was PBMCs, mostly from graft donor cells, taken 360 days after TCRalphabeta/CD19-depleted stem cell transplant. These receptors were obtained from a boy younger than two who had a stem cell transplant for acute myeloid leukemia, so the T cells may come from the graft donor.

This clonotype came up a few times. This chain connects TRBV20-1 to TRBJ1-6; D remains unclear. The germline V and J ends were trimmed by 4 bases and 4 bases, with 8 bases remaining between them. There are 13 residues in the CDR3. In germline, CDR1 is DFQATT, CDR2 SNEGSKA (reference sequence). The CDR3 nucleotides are TGCAGTGCTAAGAGTTCTTATAATTCACCCCTCCACTTT. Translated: CSAKSSYNSPLHF.

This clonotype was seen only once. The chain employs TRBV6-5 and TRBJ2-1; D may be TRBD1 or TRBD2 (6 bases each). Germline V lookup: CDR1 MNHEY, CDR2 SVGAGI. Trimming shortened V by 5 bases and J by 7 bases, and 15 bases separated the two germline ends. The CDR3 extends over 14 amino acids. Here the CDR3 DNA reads TGTGCCAGCAGTCACTGGGGGGCGCGTAATGAGCAGTTCTTC. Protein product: CASSHWGARNEQFF.

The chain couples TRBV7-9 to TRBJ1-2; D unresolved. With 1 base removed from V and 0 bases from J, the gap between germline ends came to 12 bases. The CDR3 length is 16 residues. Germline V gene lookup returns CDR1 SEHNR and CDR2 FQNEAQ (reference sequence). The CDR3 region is CASSLGHTGTNYGYTF. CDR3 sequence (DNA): TGTGCCAGCAGCTTAGGGCACACCGGGACTAACTATGGCTACACCTTC.

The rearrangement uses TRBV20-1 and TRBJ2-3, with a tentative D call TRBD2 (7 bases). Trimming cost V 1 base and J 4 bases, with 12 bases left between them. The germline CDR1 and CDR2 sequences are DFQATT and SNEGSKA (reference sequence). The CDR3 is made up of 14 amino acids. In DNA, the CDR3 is TGCAGTGCTAGAGGGGGGGGGCCGGCAGATACGCAGTATTTT. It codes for CSARGGGPADTQYF.

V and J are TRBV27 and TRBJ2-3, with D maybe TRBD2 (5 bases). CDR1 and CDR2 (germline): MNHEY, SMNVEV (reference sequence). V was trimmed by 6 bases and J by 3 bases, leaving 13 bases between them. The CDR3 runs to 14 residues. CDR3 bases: TGTGCCAGCAGCCGAGGGCTACCGACAGATACGCAGTATTTT. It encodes CASSRGLPTDTQYF.

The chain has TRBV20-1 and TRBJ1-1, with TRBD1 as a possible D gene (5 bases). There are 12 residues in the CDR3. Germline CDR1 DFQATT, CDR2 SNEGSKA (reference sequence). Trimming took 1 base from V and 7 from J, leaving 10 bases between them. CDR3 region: CSARVDTGEAFF. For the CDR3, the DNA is TGCAGTGCTAGAGTGGATACAGGTGAAGCTTTCTTT.

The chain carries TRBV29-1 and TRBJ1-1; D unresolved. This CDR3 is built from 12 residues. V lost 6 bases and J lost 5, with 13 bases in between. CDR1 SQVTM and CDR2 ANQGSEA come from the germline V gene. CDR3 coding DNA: TGCAGCGTCGACCCCTTTCGGACTGAAGCTTTCTTT. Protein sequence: CSVDPFRTEAFF.

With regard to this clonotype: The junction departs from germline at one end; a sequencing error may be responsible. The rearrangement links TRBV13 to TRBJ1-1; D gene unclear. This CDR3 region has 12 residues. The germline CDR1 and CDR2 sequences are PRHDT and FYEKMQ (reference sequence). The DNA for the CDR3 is TGTGCCAGCAGCCGGGAGAACAGTGAAGCTTTCTTT. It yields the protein CASSRENSEAFF. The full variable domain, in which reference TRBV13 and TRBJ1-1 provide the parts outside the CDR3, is AAGVIQSPRHLIKEKRETATLKCYPIPRHDTVYWYQQGPGQDPQFLISFYEKMQSDKGSIPDRFSAQQFSDYHSELNMSSLELGDSALYFCASSRENSEAFFGQGTRLTVV.

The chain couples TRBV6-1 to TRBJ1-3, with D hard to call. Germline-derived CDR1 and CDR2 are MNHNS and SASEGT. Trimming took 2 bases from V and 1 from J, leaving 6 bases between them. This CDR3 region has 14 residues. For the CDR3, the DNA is TGTGCCAGCAGTGAAAAGACATCTGGAAACACCATATATTTT. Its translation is CASSEKTSGNTIYF.

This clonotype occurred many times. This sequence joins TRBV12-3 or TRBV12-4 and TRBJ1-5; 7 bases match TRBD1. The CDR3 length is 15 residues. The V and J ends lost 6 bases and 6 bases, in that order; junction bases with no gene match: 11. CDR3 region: CASSARQGEGQPQHF. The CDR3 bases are TGTGCCAGCAGCGCCCGACAGGGTGAAGGTCAGCCCCAGCATTTT.

The CDR3 DNA sequence: TGTGCCAGCAGTTTGGGGACTAGGACTGAAGCTTTCTTT. It is translated as CASSLGTRTEAFF. The gene calls are TRBV12-3 or TRBV12-4 and TRBJ1-1; D perhaps matches TRBD1 (5 bases). Trimming pared 3 bases from V and 5 bases from J, leaving 10 bases between. The CDR3 length is 13 residues.

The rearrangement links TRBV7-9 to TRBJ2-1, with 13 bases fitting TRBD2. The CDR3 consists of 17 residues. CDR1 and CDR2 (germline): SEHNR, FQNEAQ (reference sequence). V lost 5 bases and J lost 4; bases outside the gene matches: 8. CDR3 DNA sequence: TGTGCCAGCAGCCTGAGACCGGGACTAGCGGGGTACAATGAGCAGTTCTTC. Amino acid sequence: CASSLRPGLAGYNEQFF.

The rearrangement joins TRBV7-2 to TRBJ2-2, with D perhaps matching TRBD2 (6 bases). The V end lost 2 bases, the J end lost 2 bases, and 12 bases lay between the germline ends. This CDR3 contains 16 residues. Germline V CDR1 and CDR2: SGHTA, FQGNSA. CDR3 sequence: CASSLRGLSNTGELFF. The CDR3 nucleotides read TGTGCCAGCAGCTTAAGGGGACTTAGCAACACCGGGGAGCTGTTTTTT.

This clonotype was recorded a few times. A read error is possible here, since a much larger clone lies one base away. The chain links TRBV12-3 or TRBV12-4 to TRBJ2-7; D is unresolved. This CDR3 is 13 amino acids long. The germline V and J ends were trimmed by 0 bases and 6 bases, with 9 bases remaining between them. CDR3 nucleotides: TGTGCCAGCAGTTTAGCGCGGTTGGGCGAGCAGTACTTC. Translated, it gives CASSLARLGEQYF.

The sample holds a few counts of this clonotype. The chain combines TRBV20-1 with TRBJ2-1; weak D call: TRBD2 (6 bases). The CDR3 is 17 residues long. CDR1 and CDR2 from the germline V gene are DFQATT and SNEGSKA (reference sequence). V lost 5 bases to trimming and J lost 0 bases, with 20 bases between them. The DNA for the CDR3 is TGCAGTGCTCCTGGGGTAGCGGTGTCGGGCTCCTACAATGAGCAGTTCTTC. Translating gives CSAPGVAVSGSYNEQFF.

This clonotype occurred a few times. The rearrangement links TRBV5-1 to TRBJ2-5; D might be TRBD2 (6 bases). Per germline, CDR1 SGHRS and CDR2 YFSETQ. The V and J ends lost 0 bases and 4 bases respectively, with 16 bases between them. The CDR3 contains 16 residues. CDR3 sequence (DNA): TGCGCCAGCAGCTTGGTGTTGCGGGGCAGCCCAGAGACCCAGTACTTC. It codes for CASSLVLRGSPETQYF.

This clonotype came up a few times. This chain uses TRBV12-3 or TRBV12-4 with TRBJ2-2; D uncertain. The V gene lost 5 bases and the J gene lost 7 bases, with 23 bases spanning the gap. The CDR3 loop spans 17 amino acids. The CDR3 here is CASSPYALDQTGGELFF. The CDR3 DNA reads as TGTGCCAGCAGTCCCTACGCACTGGACCAAACGGGCGGGGAGCTGTTTTTT.

The CDR3 loop is CSAQRTAAYQPQHF. The CDR3, as DNA: TGCAGTGCCCAACGGACTGCGGCTTATCAGCCCCAGCATTTT. The J gene is TRBJ1-5, the V gene TRBV20-1; D uncertain. V lost 6 bases and J lost 5, with 17 bases in between. The CDR3 sequence is 14 residues long. The germline V gene has CDR1 DFQATT and CDR2 SNEGSKA (reference sequence).

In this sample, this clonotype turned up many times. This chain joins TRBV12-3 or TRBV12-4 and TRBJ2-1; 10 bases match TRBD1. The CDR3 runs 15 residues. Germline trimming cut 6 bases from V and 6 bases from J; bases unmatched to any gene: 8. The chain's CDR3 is CASSRMTGGSNEQFF. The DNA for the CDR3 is TGTGCCAGCAGCCGGATGACAGGGGGCTCCAATGAGCAGTTCTTC.

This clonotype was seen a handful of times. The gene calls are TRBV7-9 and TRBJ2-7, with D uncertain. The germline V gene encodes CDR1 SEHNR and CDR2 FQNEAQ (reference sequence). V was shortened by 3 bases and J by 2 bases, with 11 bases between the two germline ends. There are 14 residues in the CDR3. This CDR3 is CASSFPIWAYEQYF. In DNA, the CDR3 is TGTGCCAGCAGCTTTCCTATATGGGCCTACGAGCAGTACTTC.

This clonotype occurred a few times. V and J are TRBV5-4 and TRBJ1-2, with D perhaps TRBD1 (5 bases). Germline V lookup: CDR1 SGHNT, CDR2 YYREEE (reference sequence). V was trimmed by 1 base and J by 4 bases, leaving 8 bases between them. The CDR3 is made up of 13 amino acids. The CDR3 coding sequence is TGTGCCAGCAGCTTGCCTGACAGCTATGGCTACACCTTC. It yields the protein CASSLPDSYGYTF.

CDR3 nucleotide sequence: TGCGCCAGCACCTTACTAGCGGGGGGCGTTGCCACCGGGGAGCTGTTTTTT. Protein: CASTLLAGGVATGELFF. The chain links TRBV4-1 to TRBJ2-2, with 12 bases fitting TRBD2. The germline V gene has CDR1 MGHRA and CDR2 YSYEKL. V lost 7 bases to trimming and J lost 4 bases; unmatched junction nucleotides: 10. The CDR3 extends over 17 amino acids.

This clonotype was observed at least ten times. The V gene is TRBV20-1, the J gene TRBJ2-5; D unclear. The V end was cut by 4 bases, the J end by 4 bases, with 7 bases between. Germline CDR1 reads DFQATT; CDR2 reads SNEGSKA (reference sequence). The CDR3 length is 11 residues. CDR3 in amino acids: CSATLTETQYF. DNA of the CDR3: TGCAGTGCTACCCTTACAGAGACCCAGTACTTC.

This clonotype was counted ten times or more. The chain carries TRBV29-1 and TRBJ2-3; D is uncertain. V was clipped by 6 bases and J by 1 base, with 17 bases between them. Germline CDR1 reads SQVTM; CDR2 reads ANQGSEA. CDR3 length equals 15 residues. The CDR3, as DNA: TGCAGCGTCTTGTTAATGCTCGGTGGCACAGATACGCAGTATTTT. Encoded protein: CSVLLMLGGTDTQYF.